This TCR beta chain was identified during a study of beta chain features in type 1 diabetes. CDR3 length: 12 amino acids. The germline CDR1 and CDR2 sequences are SGHTS and YDEGEE. V was trimmed by 5 bases and J by 3 bases, leaving 9 bases between them. This clone was found many times. It was via CD45RO/CCR7/CD25/CD127/CD95/CD27 that CD4+ naive, central memory, regulatory and stem cell-like memory cells were sorted. Every isolated RNA sample was fully reverse transcribed, so sequencing captured expressed TCRB transcripts. The method was immunoSEQ multiplex PCR; TCRdb's version includes in-frame clones alone and lacks a portion of them. The profile shows some 250,000 clones, 25% to 30% of them singletons.

Sample: central memory CD4+ T cells from blood. The chain employs TRBV5-8 and TRBJ2-7; D gene unclear. This receptor was identified in a man aged 25-45 years in good health. CDR3 bases: TGTGCCAGCAGGTCCAGTGGCTACGAGCAGTACTTC. It yields the protein CASRSSGYEQYF.